The 26 T cell receptor beta chains below come from one sample, sequenced in a study of blood T cell repertoires in COVID-19. Sequenced by immunoSEQ multiplex PCR; TCRdb stores in-frame clones only, minus some. Of 35,000 to 50,000 clones in the sample, 80% to 90% were seen once. Sequenced input: peripheral blood. The receptors come from a man aged 55 to 70 in a cohort sampled during active COVID-19.

The count of this clone is one. The rearrangement links TRBV3-1 (or the pseudogene TRBV3-2) to TRBJ2-7, with TRBD1 matching over 10 bases. This CDR3 is 14 amino acids long. Germline V gene data show CDR1 as LGHDT and CDR2 as YNNKEL (reference sequence). The V and J ends lost 4 bases and 5 bases, in that order; junction bases with no gene match: 5. CDR3 DNA: TGTGCCAGCAGCCCTGGGACAGGGGTCGACGAGCAGTACTTC. The encoded protein is CASSPGTGVDEQYF.

The chain is built from TRBV4-1 and TRBJ1-1; TRBD1 matches 7 bases. Trimming took 4 bases from V and 6 from J; bases not matched to a gene: 8. Germline assignment: CDR1 MGHRA and CDR2 YSYEKL. The CDR3 has 14 residues. The CDR3 bases are TGCGCCAGCAGCCGACAGACAGGGATATCTGAAGCTTTCTTT. It specifies CASSRQTGISEAFF.

The genes are TRBV7-2 and TRBJ2-7, with TRBD2 matching 9 bases. The germline V gene encodes CDR1 SGHTA and CDR2 FQGNSA. The V and J ends lost 4 bases and 4 bases, in that order; junction bases with no gene match: 2. The CDR3 runs to 13 residues. CDR3 sequence (DNA): TGTGCCAGCAGCTCGCTAGCGGGGTACGAGCAGTACTTC. Its protein is CASSSLAGYEQYF. The variable domain in full, completed from reference TRBV7-2 and TRBJ2-7, reads GAGVSQSPSNKVTEKGKDVELRCDPISGHTALYWYRQSLGQGLEFLIYFQGNSAPDKSGLPSDRFSAERTGGSVSTLTIQRTQQEDSAVYLCASSSLAGYEQYFGPGTRLTVT.

The chain combines TRBV19 with TRBJ2-2, with D hard to call. The CDR3 is 14 residues long. V was trimmed by 4 bases and J by 6 bases, leaving 12 bases between them. Germline V gives CDR1 LNHDA, CDR2 SQIVND (reference sequence). The CDR3 spells CASSNRQVAGELFF. CDR3 nucleotide sequence: TGTGCCAGTAGTAACCGGCAGGTGGCCGGGGAGCTGTTTTTT.

The V call is TRBV6-6, the J call TRBJ2-2; no clear D gene. Looked up from germline, CDR1 is MNHNY and CDR2 is SVGAGI (reference sequence). CDR3 length: 12 residues. V lost 4 bases and J lost 4, with 4 bases in between. CDR3 DNA: TGTGCCAGCAGTTGGAGCACCGGGGAGCTGTTTTTT. This encodes CASSWSTGELFF.

This chain joins TRBV11-3 and TRBJ1-3, with D perhaps TRBD1 (5 bases). The germline gives CDR1 SGHNT, CDR2 YENEEA. Trimming removed 3 bases at V and 0 bases at J, with 15 bases between. This CDR3 is built from 17 residues. The CDR3 region is CASSFSGALFSGNTIYF. DNA of the CDR3: TGTGCCAGCAGCTTCAGCGGGGCTCTTTTCTCTGGAAACACCATATATTTT. The whole variable domain, filled in from reference TRBV11-3 and TRBJ1-3, reads EAGVVQSPRYKIIEKKQPVAFWCNPISGHNTLYWYLQNLGQGPELLIRYENEEAVDDSQLPKDRFSAERLKGVDSTLKIQPAELGDSAVYLCASSFSGALFSGNTIYFGEGSWLTVV.

As DNA, the CDR3 is TGCGCCAGCAGCTTGGCCGAGGTTTCAGGAAACACCATATATTTT. This sequence encodes CASSLAEVSGNTIYF. V gene TRBV5-1 combines with J gene TRBJ1-3; D not certain. This CDR3 contains 15 residues. The germline gives CDR1 SGHRS, CDR2 YFSETQ. Trimming stripped 0 bases from V and 4 bases from J, with 11 bases between.

The V call is TRBV9, the J call TRBJ2-7; D might be TRBD1 (5 bases). Trimming took off 0 bases at V and 6 bases at J, with 10 bases between the two ends. CDR3 length equals 13 residues. CDR1 is SGDLS, CDR2 YYNGEE, per germline. The CDR3 DNA follows: TGTGCCAGCAGCGTAGACAGGCACTCCGAGCAGTACTTC. Amino acid sequence: CASSVDRHSEQYF.

The chain joins TRBV18 to TRBJ1-1, with 7 bases that match TRBD1. J gave up 1 base and V 5 bases, and 13 bases lay outside the gene matches. This CDR3 is 17 amino acids long. Looked up from germline, CDR1 is KGHSH and CDR2 is LQKENI. The DNA for the CDR3 is TGTGCCAGCTCAGAATCCATTGGGGACAGAAAGAACACTGAAGCTTTCTTT. Protein product: CASSESIGDRKNTEAFF.

V is TRBV3-1 (or the pseudogene TRBV3-2) and J is TRBJ2-1, with no clear D. Trimming pared 1 base from V and 2 bases from J, leaving 12 bases between. The germline V gene has CDR1 LGHDT and CDR2 YNNKEL (reference sequence). This CDR3 region has 16 residues. This chain's CDR3 is CASSQVTGFPYNEQFF. CDR3 bases: TGTGCCAGCAGCCAAGTTACGGGTTTTCCCTACAATGAGCAGTTCTTC.

The chain combines TRBV5-8 with TRBJ2-3; 10 bases map to TRBD2. Germline V gene data show CDR1 as SGHTS and CDR2 as YDEGEE. The CDR3 runs to 14 residues. The V and J ends lost 2 bases and 4 bases, in that order; junction bases with no gene match: 1. The CDR3 reads CASSFLAGADTQYF. The CDR3 DNA is TGTGCCAGCAGCTTCCTAGCGGGGGCAGATACGCAGTATTTT.

The chain carries TRBV2 and TRBJ1-1; tentatively, D is TRBD1 (6 bases). With 1 base removed from V and 7 bases from J, the gap between germline ends came to 13 bases. The CDR3 is made up of 14 amino acids. Germline V gene sequence: CDR1 SNHLY, CDR2 FYNNEI. For the CDR3, the DNA is TGTGCCAGCAGTGAAGGGACAGCGCGGTTTGAAGCTTTCTTT. Translating it yields CASSEGTARFEAFF.

The chain is built from TRBV28 and TRBJ2-1; 14 bases map to TRBD2. V was pared by 2 bases and J by 10 bases, with 4 bases of the junction left unmatched. There are 15 residues in the CDR3. Germline V gene data show CDR1 as MDHEN and CDR2 as SYDVKM. The CDR3 DNA reads TGTGCCAGCAGTTTAGGACTAGCGGGGGGTTGGGAGCAGTTCTTC. Translating gives CASSLGLAGGWEQFF.

V is TRBV18 and J is TRBJ2-7; 10 nucleotides agree with TRBD2. The CDR3 is 16 amino acids. The junction had 12 bases not matched to a gene; V was cut back by 3 bases and J by 7 bases. Germline assignment: CDR1 KGHSH and CDR2 LQKENI. CDR3 loop: CASSPSTGTSAGEQYF. The CDR3 region has the DNA TGTGCCAGCTCACCTTCCACCGGGACTAGCGCCGGAGAGCAGTACTTC.

The V and J genes are TRBV19 and TRBJ1-3, with D maybe TRBD1 (5 bases). The length of the CDR3 is 16 residues. CDR1 LNHDA and CDR2 SQIVND come from the germline V gene (reference sequence). Between the trimmed V and J ends, which lost 5 bases and 0 bases, there was a span of 14 bases. The CDR3 reads CASSSPLRDSGNTIYF. The CDR3 DNA follows: TGTGCCAGTAGTTCTCCTCTCAGGGACTCTGGAAACACCATATATTTT. Variable domain in full (rest from reference TRBV19 and TRBJ1-3): DGGITQSPKYLFRKEGQNVTLSCEQNLNHDAMYWYRQDPGQGLRLIYYSQIVNDFQKGDIAEGYSVSREKKESFPLTVTSAQKNPTAFYLCASSSPLRDSGNTIYFGEGSWLTVV.

The CDR3 region has the DNA TGTGCCAGCAGCTTCAGACGGACTCCTGGCGAGCAGTACTTC. Amino acid sequence: CASSFRRTPGEQYF. The genes are TRBV7-8 and TRBJ2-7, with a weak D call TRBD2 (5 bases). Trimming took 3 bases from V and 6 from J, leaving 15 bases between them. This CDR3 is 14 amino acids long. In germline, CDR1 is SGHVS, CDR2 FQNEAQ.

DNA of the CDR3: TGTGCCAGCAGCTTATTGGGAGGCAATCAGCCCCAGCATTTT. It translates to CASSLLGGNQPQHF. The genes are TRBV11-2 and TRBJ1-5; D is unresolved. V gave up 2 bases and J gave up 2 bases, with 7 bases separating them. This CDR3 has 14 amino acids. Germline CDR1 is SGHAT and CDR2 is FQNNGV.

V gene TRBV7-2 combines with J gene TRBJ2-7; maybe TRBD2 (5 bases). Germline V gene sequence: CDR1 SGHTA, CDR2 FQGNSA. This CDR3 has 12 residues. V was shortened by 8 bases and J by 2 bases, with 10 bases between the two germline ends. CDR3 protein: CASSHGTYEQYF. The CDR3 DNA reads as TGTGCCAGCTCACACGGGACCTACGAGCAGTACTTC.

The V gene is TRBV9, the J gene TRBJ2-7, with a tentative D call TRBD1 (5 bases). The CDR3 consists of 15 residues. Germline V lookup: CDR1 SGDLS, CDR2 YYNGEE. With 0 bases removed from V and 8 bases from J, the gap between germline ends came to 18 bases. CDR3: CASSVDWGIGPKQYF. In DNA, the CDR3 is TGTGCCAGCAGCGTAGATTGGGGCATCGGCCCTAAGCAGTACTTC.

The V gene is TRBV5-5, the J gene TRBJ2-5, with TRBD2 identical over 11 bases. The ends lost 0 bases at V and 4 bases at J; junction bases unmatched: 11. CDR1 SGHKS and CDR2 YYEKEE come from the germline V gene (reference sequence). CDR3 size: 18 residues. CDR3 nucleotide sequence: TGTGCCAGCAGCTTGGTAGTACTAGCGGGGGATAGTCGAGAGACCCAGTACTTC. Its protein is CASSLVVLAGDSRETQYF.

V is TRBV7-2 and J is TRBJ2-7, with a tentative D call TRBD1 (5 bases). CDR1 is SGHTA, CDR2 FQGNSA, per germline. V was trimmed by 5 bases and J by 1 base, leaving 6 bases between them. CDR3 length: 12 amino acids. This CDR3 is CASSRQSYEQYF. CDR3 nucleotides: TGTGCCAGCAGCCGACAGTCCTACGAGCAGTACTTC.

The chain has TRBV9 and TRBJ1-1; a possible D gene is TRBD1 (5 bases). Germline V gene sequence: CDR1 SGDLS, CDR2 YYNGEE. Trimming removed 3 bases from V and 8 bases from J, with 14 bases in between. CDR3 length: 13 amino acids. CDR3 protein: CASSGDGAVEAFF. The DNA for the CDR3 is TGTGCCAGCAGCGGGGATGGGGCCGTCGAAGCTTTCTTT.

The CDR3 DNA follows: TGTGCCAGCAGCTTAGCCGGCGGGGGAACAGATACGCAGTATTTT. Translation gives CASSLAGGGTDTQYF. This sequence joins TRBV13 and TRBJ2-3; 7 nucleotides align to TRBD2. V lost 1 base, J lost 3 bases, and 4 bases stayed unmatched. The CDR3 spans 15 residues. In germline, CDR1 is PRHDT, CDR2 FYEKMQ (reference sequence).

A single count supports this clone. This rearrangement joins TRBV7-3 to TRBJ1-6; D gene ambiguous. V was trimmed by 2 bases and J by 7 bases, leaving 6 bases between them. The V gene's germline CDR1 is SGHTA and CDR2 FQGTGA. This CDR3 spans 13 amino acids. In nucleotides, the CDR3 is TGTGCCAGCAGCTTATCTCCCAATTCACCCCTCCACTTT. Encoded protein: CASSLSPNSPLHF.

The V gene is TRBV28, the J gene TRBJ1-5; 7 bases line up with TRBD1. Germline CDR1 reads MDHEN; CDR2 reads SYDVKM. This CDR3 comprises 20 residues. The V segment lost 5 bases and the J segment 0 bases; nucleotides outside the gene matches: 19. CDR3 in amino acids: CASSPIGTALGGYSNQPQHF. The CDR3 DNA is TGTGCCAGCAGTCCGATCGGGACAGCCCTTGGAGGCTATAGCAATCAGCCCCAGCATTTT.

V and J are TRBV2 and TRBJ1-4, with D possibly TRBD1 on 6 matching bases. Germline V gene lookup returns CDR1 SNHLY and CDR2 FYNNEI. The germline V and J ends were trimmed by 3 bases and 7 bases, with 12 bases remaining between them. The CDR3 has 14 amino acids. The CDR3 nucleotides are TGTGCCAGCAGTGATGTAGGGGGTGGTGAAAAACTGTTTTTT. It yields the protein CASSDVGGGEKLFF. The variable domain in full, with the rest retrieved from reference TRBV2 and TRBJ1-4, is EPEVTQTPSHQVTQMGQEVILRCVPISNHLYFYWYRQILGQKVEFLVSFYNNEISEKSEIFDDQFSVERPDGSNFTLKIRSTKLEDSAMYFCASSDVGGGEKLFFGSGTQLSVL.